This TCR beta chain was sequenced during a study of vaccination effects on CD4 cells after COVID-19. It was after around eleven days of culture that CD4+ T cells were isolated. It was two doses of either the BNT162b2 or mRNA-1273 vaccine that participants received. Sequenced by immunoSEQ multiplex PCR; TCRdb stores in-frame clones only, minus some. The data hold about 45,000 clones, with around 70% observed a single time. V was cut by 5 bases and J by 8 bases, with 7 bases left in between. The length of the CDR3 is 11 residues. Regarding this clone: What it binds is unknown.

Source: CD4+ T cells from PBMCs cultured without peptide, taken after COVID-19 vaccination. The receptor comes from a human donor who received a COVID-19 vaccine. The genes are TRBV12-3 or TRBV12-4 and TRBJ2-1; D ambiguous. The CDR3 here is CASSLRDEQFF. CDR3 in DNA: TGTGCCAGCAGTCTCCGGGATGAGCAGTTCTTC.